One and the same sample provided the 14 T cell receptor beta chains below, sequenced in a study of CD4 T cells in relation to SARS-CoV-2 and coronaviruses. CD4+ T cells from unexposed donors were obtained before the COVID-19 pandemic (2011-2018). CD4+ T cells were isolated from the cells after 10 days of culture. Clones were sequenced by immunoSEQ multiplex PCR, and TCRdb holds only the in-frame ones, with some missing. The sample contains about 19,000 clones, around 80% of which appear only once. No antigen has been identified for these receptors. The specimen sequenced was CD4+ T cells from PBMCs, cultured in vitro. The receptors stem from a human donor in good health.

This clone appeared once. The chain couples TRBV5-1 to TRBJ2-1; 7 bases agree with TRBD2. Losses at the gene ends were 5 bases for V and 3 bases for J; bases not matched to a gene: 11. CDR3 length equals 16 residues. Germline values: CDR1 SGHRS, CDR2 YFSETQ. As DNA, the CDR3 is TGCGCCAGCAGTCCAAGGGTTGCTAGCGGCTACAATGAGCAGTTCTTC. It translates to CASSPRVASGYNEQFF.

The V and J genes are TRBV6-5 and TRBJ1-2, with 8 bases that match TRBD1. There are 15 residues in the CDR3. The trim removed 0 bases at V and 1 base at J, leaving 1 base unmatched. Germline loops: CDR1 MNHEY, CDR2 SVGAGI. The CDR3, as DNA: TGTGCCAGCAGTTACTCACAGGGGGTTAACTATGGCTACACCTTC. Translation: CASSYSQGVNYGYTF.

CDR3 residues: CASTGGQENEKLFF. Written as DNA, the CDR3 is TGTGCCAGCACAGGGGGGCAGGAAAATGAAAAACTGTTTTTT. The chain combines TRBV7-9 with TRBJ1-4; 7 bases are shared with TRBD1. The CDR3 is 14 amino acids. J gave up 5 bases and V 7 bases, and 7 bases lay outside the gene matches. CDR1 is SEHNR and CDR2 is FQNEAQ in the germline V gene (reference sequence).

The chain links TRBV6-4 to TRBJ1-1; TRBD1 agrees at 8 bases. Trimming removed 6 bases from V and 1 base from J; junction bases left unmatched: 7. This CDR3 region has 15 residues. Germline CDR1 MRHNA, CDR2 SNTAGT. This CDR3 is CASRRQGSGNTEAFF. CDR3 DNA: TGTGCCAGCAGGAGACAGGGGAGTGGGAACACTGAAGCTTTCTTT.

The chain uses TRBV11-2 and TRBJ2-3; 14 bases agree with TRBD2. Germline V gene lookup returns CDR1 SGHAT and CDR2 FQNNGV. The CDR3 runs 16 residues. Trimming removed 6 bases from V and 6 bases from J; junction bases left unmatched: 8. The CDR3 nucleotides are TGTGCCAGCAGTTCACGACTAGCGGGAGGGCCTGATACGCAGTATTTT. This translates into CASSSRLAGGPDTQYF.

The rearrangement joins TRBV3-1 (or the pseudogene TRBV3-2) to TRBJ2-7, with D perhaps TRBD2 (6 bases). In germline, CDR1 is LGHDT, CDR2 YNNKEL (reference sequence). The CDR3 sequence is 16 residues long. V was cut by 1 base and J by 7 bases, with 20 bases left in between. DNA for the CDR3: TGTGCCAGCAGCCAAGGGATGTGGGCCGAGGAGGGGGAGCAGTACTTC. Its translation: CASSQGMWAEEGEQYF.

V usage is TRBV6-5 and J usage is TRBJ2-5; 9 bases are shared with TRBD2. Germline trimming cut 2 bases from V and 7 bases from J; bases unmatched to any gene: 8. The CDR3 length is 15 residues. Germline V gives CDR1 MNHEY, CDR2 SVGAGI. The CDR3 sequence: CASSYRGLAHGTQYF. As DNA, the CDR3 is TGTGCCAGCAGTTACCGGGGACTAGCCCATGGGACCCAGTACTTC.

The chain combines TRBV4-3 with TRBJ2-2, with no clear D. CDR3 length: 14 residues. V lost 3 bases and J 3 bases, leaving 8 bases between the germline ends. Germline loops: CDR1 LGHNA, CDR2 YSLEER. For the CDR3, the DNA is TGCGCCAGCAGCCAGAATAGGGACACCGGGGAGCTGTTTTTT. Residues: CASSQNRDTGELFF.

This clone was detected a few times. The rearrangement uses TRBV19 and TRBJ1-1; TRBD1 agrees at 7 bases. Germline-derived CDR1 and CDR2 are LNHDA and SQIVND (reference sequence). V trimming: 5 bases; J trimming: 0 bases; junction bases outside the gene matches: 0. The CDR3 totals 13 residues. CDR3 sequence reads: CASSGQVNTEAFF. The CDR3 bases are TGTGCCAGTAGTGGACAGGTGAACACTGAAGCTTTCTTT.

This chain uses TRBV19 with TRBJ2-5, with D tentatively TRBD2 (5 bases). Germline V gives CDR1 LNHDA, CDR2 SQIVND (reference sequence). Trimming took off 5 bases at V and 1 base at J, with 8 bases between the two ends. CDR3 size: 13 residues. CDR3 sequence (DNA): TGTGCCAGTAGTTTCGGACTCCAAGAGACCCAGTACTTC. This translates into CASSFGLQETQYF.

This clone showed up just once. V and J are TRBV7-9 and TRBJ2-7; TRBD2 is a possible D gene (6 bases). With 1 base removed from V and 5 bases from J, the gap between germline ends came to 18 bases. The CDR3 is 16 residues long. Germline V gene data show CDR1 as SEHNR and CDR2 as FQNEAQ (reference sequence). The CDR3 region has the DNA TGTGCCAGCAGCTTAGGAGGTCCGGGACTCCCCCACGAGCAGTACTTC. As protein: CASSLGGPGLPHEQYF.

The rearrangement uses TRBV2 and TRBJ2-1; TRBD2 might be the D (6 bases). The germline gives CDR1 SNHLY, CDR2 FYNNEI. The V gene lost 4 bases and the J gene lost 3 bases, with 13 bases spanning the gap. This CDR3 has 15 residues. The CDR3 nucleotides are TGTGCCAGCAGTGTTGAGGGAGGTGGCTACAATGAGCAGTTCTTC. It yields the protein CASSVEGGGYNEQFF.

V usage is TRBV3-1 (or the pseudogene TRBV3-2) and J usage is TRBJ2-4, with 13 bases matching TRBD2. CDR1 and CDR2 (germline): LGHDT, YNNKEL (reference sequence). Trimming took 4 bases from V and 9 from J; bases not matched to a gene: 6. The CDR3 spans 15 residues. The CDR3 DNA is TGTGCCAGCAGCCGAGAGACTAGCGGGGGGAGCATTCAGTACTTC. Its protein is CASSRETSGGSIQYF.

The chain employs TRBV30 and TRBJ1-1; the D gene is possibly TRBD1 (5 bases). The germline V and J ends were trimmed by 3 bases and 7 bases, with 12 bases remaining between them. Germline V gives CDR1 GTSNPN, CDR2 SVGIG (reference sequence). The CDR3 extends over 12 amino acids. CDR3 sequence reads: CAWRMTGLEAFF. The CDR3 DNA reads as TGTGCCTGGAGAATGACGGGGCTTGAAGCTTTCTTT. Variable domain in full (rest from reference TRBV30 and TRBJ1-1): SQTIHQWPATLVQPVGSPLSLECTVEGTSNPNLYWYRQAAGRGLQLLFYSVGIGQISSEVPQNLSASRPQDRQFILSSKKLLLSDSGFYLCAWRMTGLEAFFGQGTRLTVV.